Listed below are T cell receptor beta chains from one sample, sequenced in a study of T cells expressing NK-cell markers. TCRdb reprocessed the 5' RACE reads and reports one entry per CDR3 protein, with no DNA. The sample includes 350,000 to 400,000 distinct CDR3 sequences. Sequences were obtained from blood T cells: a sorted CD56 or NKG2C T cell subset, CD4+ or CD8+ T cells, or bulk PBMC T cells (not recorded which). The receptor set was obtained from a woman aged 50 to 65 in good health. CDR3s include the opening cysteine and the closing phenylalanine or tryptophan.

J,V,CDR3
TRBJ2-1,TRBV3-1,CASSQDPGRDEQFF
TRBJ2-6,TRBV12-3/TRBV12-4,CASRPGTSGPREAGANVLTF
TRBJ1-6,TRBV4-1,CASRQRTVSMSLHF
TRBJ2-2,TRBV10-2,CASSGTGGVGAAGELFF
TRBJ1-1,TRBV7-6,CASSLKWDTEAFF
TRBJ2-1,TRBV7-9,CASSLGASGHNEQFF
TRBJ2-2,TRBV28,CASSIPGTASGELFF
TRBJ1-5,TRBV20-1,CSARDSGGAKNQPQHF
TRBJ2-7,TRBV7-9,CASSSGTALYEQYF
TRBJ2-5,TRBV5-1,CASSLVTGGPETQYF
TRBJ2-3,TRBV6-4,CASSDLRGDTQYF
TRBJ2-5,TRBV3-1,CASESREETQYF
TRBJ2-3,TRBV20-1,CSATSLAVNTQYF
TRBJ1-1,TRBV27,CASSLYEGSEAFF
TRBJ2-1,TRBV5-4,CASTLNRGSLSKQFF
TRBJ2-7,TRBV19,CASMGLDYEQYF
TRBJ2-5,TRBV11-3,CASSLEGTGGGETQYF
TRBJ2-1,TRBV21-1,CASSNFPTSSSSYNEQFF
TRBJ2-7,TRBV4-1,CASSQESRRTYEQYF
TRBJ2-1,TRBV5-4,CASSFGGPLSYNEQFF
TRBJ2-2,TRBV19,CASSIDGPAGELFF
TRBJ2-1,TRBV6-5,CASHNNLNEQFF
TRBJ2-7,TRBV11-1,CASSPRAGNTYEQYF
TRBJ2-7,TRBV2,CASRWDSTYEQYF
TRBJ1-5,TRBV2,CASTQYLAQPQHF
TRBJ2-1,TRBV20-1,CSAPPQGGGPRQFF
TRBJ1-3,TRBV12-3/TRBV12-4,CASSLAGGNTIYF
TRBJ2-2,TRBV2,CASSEWAGELFF
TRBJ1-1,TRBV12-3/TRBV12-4,CASSFDRGRTEAFF
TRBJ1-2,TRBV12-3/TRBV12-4,CASSLDRRRYGYTF
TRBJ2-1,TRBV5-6,CASSSTGTNNEQFF
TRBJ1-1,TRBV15,CATSRDAGEAEAFF
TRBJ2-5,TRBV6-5,CASSALAVVIETQYF
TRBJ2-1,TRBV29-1,CSVQAGASDEQFF
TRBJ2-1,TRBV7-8,CASSLIEWGEQFF
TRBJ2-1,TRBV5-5,CASSTGTSPVGEQFF
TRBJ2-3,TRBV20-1,CSAIAAESLDTQYF
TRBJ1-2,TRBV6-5,CASSPRTGGGYGYTF
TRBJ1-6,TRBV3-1,CASSDRAVNSPLHF
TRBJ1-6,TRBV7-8,CASSLGRDNSPLHF
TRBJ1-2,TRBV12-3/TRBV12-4,CASSPSGLGGYTF
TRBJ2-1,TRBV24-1,CATSDGAYEQFF
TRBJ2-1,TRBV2,CASSPPLGLEGGGEQFF
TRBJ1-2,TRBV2,CASSETGINYGYTF
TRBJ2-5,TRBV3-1,CASQATTGRQETQYF
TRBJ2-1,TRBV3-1,CASSQVPGPWDEQFF
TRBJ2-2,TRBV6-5,CASTVVGGELFF
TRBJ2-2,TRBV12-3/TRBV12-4,CASSMTSGGMNTGELFF
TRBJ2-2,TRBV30,CAWSAGGPGELFF
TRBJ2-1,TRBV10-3,CAISESIGGSGLQFF
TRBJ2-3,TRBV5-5,CASSSPGLDTQYF
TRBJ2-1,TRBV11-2,CAGGADMSLPYNEQFF
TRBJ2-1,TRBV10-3,CAISESSGSSYNEQFF
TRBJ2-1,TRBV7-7,CASSPPLAGLYNEQFF
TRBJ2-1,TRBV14,CASSQEKVAGGVYNEQFF
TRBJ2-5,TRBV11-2,CASSPVRGGETQYF
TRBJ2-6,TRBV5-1,CASSYPGQDSSGANVLTF